These 10 T cell receptor beta chains share one sample of origin, sequenced in a study of T cells in Graves' hyperthyroidism and ophthalmopathy. Amplified regions were TCR beta CDR3 sequences from RNA transcripts. A first-round RT-PCR of the TCR CDR3 used the HTBI primer set. One entry per CDR3 protein results from TCRdb running MiXCR on the multiplex PCR reads. The sample carries approximately 700,000 distinct CDR3 sequences, roughly 15% recorded once. Specimen: blood. The origin of the receptors is a man younger than 35 with Graves' hyperthyroidism.

The chain carries TRBV4-1 and TRBJ2-1, with TRBD1 as a possible D gene (6 bases). V lost 0 bases and J lost 5, with 17 bases in between. Germline V gene sequence: CDR1 MGHRA, CDR2 YSYEKL. The CDR3 is made up of 17 amino acids. This chain's CDR3 is CASSQDPDRYGDNEQFF. The CDR3 DNA is TGCGCCAGCAGCCAAGATCCAGACAGGTATGGGGACAATGAGCAGTTCTTC.

This clonotype has ten or more counts. The chain carries TRBV12-3 or TRBV12-4 and TRBJ1-1; 9 bases align to TRBD1. There are 12 residues in the CDR3. Trimming at V came to 4 bases and at J to 8 bases, leaving 2 bases not matched to a gene. This CDR3 reads CASSWGQGEAFF. The DNA of the CDR3 is TGTGCCAGCAGTTGGGGACAGGGCGAAGCTTTCTTT.

This clonotype was recorded many times. This rearrangement joins TRBV28 to TRBJ2-7, with D unresolved. The CDR3 consists of 12 residues. Trimming stripped 5 bases from V and 2 bases from J, with 7 bases between. In germline, CDR1 is MDHEN, CDR2 SYDVKM. CDR3 sequence reads: CASSMLAYEQYF. Written as DNA, the CDR3 is TGTGCCAGCAGTATGCTAGCCTACGAGCAGTACTTC. The full variable domain, with the rest looked up from reference TRBV28 and TRBJ2-7, is DVKVTQSSRYLVKRTGEKVFLECVQDMDHENMFWYRQDPGLGLRLIYFSYDVKMKEKGDIPEGYSVSREKKERFSLILESASTNQTSMYLCASSMLAYEQYFGPGTRLTVT.

The sample holds a few counts of this clonotype. The rearrangement uses TRBV20-1 and TRBJ2-1, with a weak D call TRBD2 (5 bases). The V end lost 2 bases, the J end lost 1 base, and 12 bases lay between the germline ends. The CDR3 is made up of 15 amino acids. Germline assignment: CDR1 DFQATT and CDR2 SNEGSKA (reference sequence). The CDR3 is CSARTTERSYNEQFF. CDR3 nucleotide sequence: TGCAGTGCTAGAACCACCGAGCGGTCCTACAATGAGCAGTTCTTC.

At least ten counts were recorded for this clonotype. The chain joins TRBV28 to TRBJ2-3, with D perhaps being TRBD1 or TRBD2 (5 bases each). The CDR3 loop spans 15 amino acids. Trimming took 4 bases from V and 5 from J, leaving 16 bases between them. Germline loops: CDR1 MDHEN, CDR2 SYDVKM. CDR3: CASSSPGTGRDTQYF. CDR3 sequence (DNA): TGTGCCAGCAGTTCTCCCGGGACCGGTAGAGATACGCAGTATTTT.

This clonotype has ten or more counts. J is TRBJ2-5 and V is TRBV2, with a weak D call TRBD1 (5 bases). V was trimmed by 0 bases and J by 1 base, leaving 15 bases between them. The CDR3 is 17 amino acids. Germline V CDR1 and CDR2: SNHLY, FYNNEI. CDR3 protein: CASSEAQDTLGQETQYF. Written as DNA, the CDR3 is TGTGCCAGCAGTGAAGCGCAGGACACCCTGGGCCAAGAGACCCAGTACTTC. Full variable domain (outside the CDR3, taken from reference TRBV2 and TRBJ2-5): EPEVTQTPSHQVTQMGQEVILRCVPISNHLYFYWYRQILGQKVEFLVSFYNNEISEKSEIFDDQFSVERPDGSNFTLKIRSTKLEDSAMYFCASSEAQDTLGQETQYFGPGTRLLVL.

This clonotype was counted a few times. This sequence joins TRBV29-1 and TRBJ1-1, with a tentative D call TRBD1 (6 bases). V gave up 6 bases and J gave up 0 bases, with 11 bases separating them. The germline gives CDR1 SQVTM, CDR2 ANQGSEA. CDR3 length equals 13 residues. In DNA form, the CDR3 reads TGCAGCGTCAGGACAGAGATGAACACTGAAGCTTTCTTT. As protein: CSVRTEMNTEAFF.

This clonotype showed up just once. The chain combines TRBV12-3 or TRBV12-4 with TRBJ2-7, with 10 bases identical to TRBD2. CDR3 length: 17 residues. With V trimmed by 6 bases and J by 9 bases, 20 bases remained unmatched. The chain's CDR3 is CASSRDHPTSGLLRQYF. CDR3 coding DNA: TGTGCCAGCAGCAGAGATCACCCGACTAGCGGGCTGCTTAGGCAGTACTTC.

This clonotype was seen more than once but under ten times. V and J are TRBV5-4 and TRBJ2-5, with TRBD1 matching over 10 bases. The CDR3 sequence is 13 residues long. Trimming took 9 bases from V and 2 from J; bases not matched to a gene: 4. Germline assignment: CDR1 SGHNT and CDR2 YYREEE (reference sequence). In nucleotides, the CDR3 is TGTGCCACCTTGGGACAGGGGCAAGAGACCCAGTACTTC. It encodes CATLGQGQETQYF.

The chain employs TRBV7-8 and TRBJ1-4, with D possibly matching TRBD1 (5 bases). Germline V CDR1 and CDR2: SGHVS, FQNEAQ. This CDR3 contains 16 residues. V shed 5 bases and J shed 8 bases, with 21 bases lying between them. The CDR3 sequence: CASSDSDSGREEKLFF. The DNA of the CDR3 is TGTGCCAGCAGCGATTCGGACTCAGGGAGAGAAGAAAAACTGTTTTTT.